This T cell receptor beta chain is from a study of shared clonotypes between healthy human individuals. The study, taken as a whole, reports: A handful of donors shared about 5% of their naive CD4 clonotypes. Naive subsets usually exceeded memory subsets in estimated richness.

This table comes from immunoSEQ multiplex PCR, and its TCRdb copy is limited to in-frame clones, with some not included. The table lists 2 million to 2.5 million clones, 93% of them singletons. V lost 0 bases to trimming and J lost 0 bases, with 12 bases between them. CDR3 length: 16 residues. Germline assignment: CDR1 SGHDN and CDR2 FVKESK. Terminally differentiated effector memory CD45RA+ cells were left out of the naive CD8 fraction, which was CD45RO-negative and positively selected for CCR7. As concerns this clone: Its antigen is not identified.

This sequence originates from a young man in good health. Some clones in this sample may be carry-over from other donors' samples. The chain couples TRBV14 to TRBJ2-7; a weak D match, TRBD1 (5 bases). The sequenced sample consisted of naive CD8+ T cells from PBMCs. The CDR3 loop is CASSQDRTRNSYEQYF. The CDR3 DNA sequence: TGTGCCAGCAGCCAAGACCGGACACGGAACTCCTACGAGCAGTACTTC.